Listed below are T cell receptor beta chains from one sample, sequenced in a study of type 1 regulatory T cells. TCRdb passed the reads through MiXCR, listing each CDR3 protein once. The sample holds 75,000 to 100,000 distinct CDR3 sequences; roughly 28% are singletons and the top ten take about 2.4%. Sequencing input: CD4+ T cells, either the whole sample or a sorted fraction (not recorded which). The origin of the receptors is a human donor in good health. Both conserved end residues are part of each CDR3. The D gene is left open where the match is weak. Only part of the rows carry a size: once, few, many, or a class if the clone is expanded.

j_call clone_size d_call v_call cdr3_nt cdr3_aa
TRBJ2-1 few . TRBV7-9 TGTGCCAGCAGCTCCCGCCTGGGTACCGGGACTCCATGGGGGGAGCAGTTCTTC CASSSRLGTGTPWGEQFF
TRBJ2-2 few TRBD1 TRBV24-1 TGTGCCACCAGTGAACTCCCGGGACAGGGGTTCACCGGGGAGCTGTTTTTT CATSELPGQGFTGELFF
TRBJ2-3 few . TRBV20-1 TGCAGTGCTAGTCCAACGGGCCCGGTTACAGATACGCAGTATTTT CSASPTGPVTDTQYF
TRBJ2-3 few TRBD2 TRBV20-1 TGCAGTGCAGCCGGGACTAGCGGGATCACAGATACGCAGTATTTT CSAAGTSGITDTQYF
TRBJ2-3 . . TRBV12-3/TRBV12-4 TGTGCCAGCAGGTTAGGCAGGTTTGCCTCAGATACGCAGTATTTT CASRLGRFASDTQYF
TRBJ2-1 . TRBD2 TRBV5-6 TGTGCCAGCAGCCTGACTAGCGGCTCGTCACGAGAGCAGTTCTTC CASSLTSGSSREQFF
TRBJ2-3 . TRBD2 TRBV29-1 TGCAGCGTTAGCGGGAGGAGGACAGATACGCAGTATTTT CSVSGRRTDTQYF
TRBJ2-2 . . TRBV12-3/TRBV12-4 TGTGCCAGCAGTTTAGACGAGGGAGTCGGGGAGCTGTTTTTT CASSLDEGVGELFF
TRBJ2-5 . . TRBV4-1 TGCGCCAGCAGCCAAGTGGGGGGCCGGAAACAAGAGACCCAGTACTTC CASSQVGGRKQETQYF
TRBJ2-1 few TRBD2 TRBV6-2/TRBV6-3 TGTGTAAGCGGGAGGTGGCGGAGAGGGCAGTTCTTC CVSGRWRRGQFF
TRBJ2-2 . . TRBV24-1 TGTGCCACAGCCGGGGACTGGAACACCGGGGAGCTGTTTTTT CATAGDWNTGELFF
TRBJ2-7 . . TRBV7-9 TGTGCCAGCAGCTTAGCGCTCGGGACAAAAACCTACGAGCAGTACTTC CASSLALGTKTYEQYF